This passage covers 26 T cell receptor beta chains from one sample sequenced in a study of shared T cell receptors in the human thymus. Assay used: immunoSEQ multiplex PCR; TCRdb lists only in-frame clones, some missing. Among hundreds of thousands of clones listed, 80% to 90% were seen once. The same sample was also used in a study of human thymus T cells.

The source material was thymocytes. The source of these receptors is a boy under two years old with a congenital heart defect.

This sequence joins TRBV4-3 and TRBJ2-7; tentatively, D is TRBD1 (6 bases). There are 14 residues in the CDR3. The germline V gene has CDR1 LGHNA and CDR2 YSLEER. V gave up 0 bases and J gave up 2 bases, with 8 bases separating them. This chain's CDR3 is CASSQETGPYEQYF. As DNA, the CDR3 is TGCGCCAGCAGCCAAGAGACAGGACCCTACGAGCAGTACTTC.

The rearrangement joins TRBV5-1 to TRBJ1-1; 7 nucleotides align to TRBD1. With 2 bases clipped from V and 3 bases from J, the junction kept 4 bases outside the gene matches. The CDR3 extends over 14 amino acids. Germline CDR1 and CDR2: SGHRS and YFSETQ. The CDR3 bases are TGCGCCAGCAGCTTTGACAGGGTGTACACTGAAGCTTTCTTT. This gives the protein CASSFDRVYTEAFF.

V gene TRBV7-8 combines with J gene TRBJ1-5, with D perhaps matching TRBD1 (5 bases). Per germline, CDR1 SGHVS and CDR2 FQNEAQ. Trimming left V 5 bases short and J 0 bases short, with 14 bases between. CDR3 length: 16 amino acids. The CDR3 DNA is TGTGCCAGCAGCCCGCGGGACGGTTATAGCAATCAGCCCCAGCATTTT. It specifies CASSPRDGYSNQPQHF.

The J gene is TRBJ2-7, the V gene TRBV11-2; no firm D call. This CDR3 region has 16 residues. Germline loops: CDR1 SGHAT, CDR2 FQNNGV. V dropped 1 base and J dropped 0 bases, with 13 bases sitting between them. The CDR3 region has the DNA TGTGCCAGCAGCTTAGGTGGGCAGGCCAGCTCCTACGAGCAGTACTTC. Protein: CASSLGGQASSYEQYF.

This clone appeared a few times. The genes are TRBV5-6 and TRBJ2-1; 8 bases align to TRBD2. Germline values: CDR1 SGHDT, CDR2 YYEEEE. The CDR3 covers 17 residues. Trimming took 4 bases from V and 3 from J; bases not matched to a gene: 12. The CDR3 sequence is CASSNGTGTRVYNEQFF. CDR3 DNA: TGTGCCAGCAGCAACGGTACGGGGACTAGGGTCTACAATGAGCAGTTCTTC.

In regard to this clone: This sample includes further DNA sequences coding for the same CDR3. This rearrangement joins TRBV20-1 to TRBJ2-7; D gene unclear. V dropped 3 bases and J dropped 4 bases, with 7 bases sitting between them. Germline lookup yields CDR1 DFQATT and CDR2 SNEGSKA (reference sequence). CDR3 length equals 11 residues. CDR3 region: CSASYNYEQYF. CDR3 coding DNA: TGCAGTGCTAGTTATAATTACGAGCAGTACTTC.

V and J are TRBV5-1 and TRBJ2-1, with a possible D match to TRBD1 (5 bases). The V gene's germline CDR1 is SGHRS and CDR2 YFSETQ. Trimming removed 0 bases from V and 2 bases from J, with 12 bases in between. The CDR3 is 16 amino acids. This CDR3 is CASSLAQEETYNEQFF. In DNA, the CDR3 is TGCGCCAGCAGCTTGGCACAGGAAGAGACCTACAATGAGCAGTTCTTC.

The sample holds a few counts of this clone. V is TRBV7-2 and J is TRBJ2-5; perhaps TRBD2 as D (6 bases). Germline V lookup: CDR1 SGHTA, CDR2 FQGNSA. V gave up 4 bases and J gave up 10 bases, with 16 bases separating them. This CDR3 region has 13 residues. CDR3 DNA: TGTGCCAGCAGCTCTCGGGACTCCACTAACCAGTACTTC. As protein: CASSSRDSTNQYF.

This clone was observed a single time. This chain joins TRBV14 and TRBJ2-7; the match to TRBD2 covers 10 bases. V was pared by 0 bases and J by 4 bases, with 18 bases of the junction left unmatched. The length of the CDR3 is 20 residues. Germline values: CDR1 SGHDN, CDR2 FVKESK. In nucleotides, the CDR3 is TGTGCCAGCAGCCAAGATCCGGACAGGTTCAGAGCGGGAGGGACTTACGAGCAGTACTTC. Translated: CASSQDPDRFRAGGTYEQYF.

As regards this clone: The same CDR3 also results from other DNA sequences found in this sample. The chain is built from TRBV19 and TRBJ2-7, with TRBD1 matching over 7 bases. CDR3 length: 15 amino acids. Germline V gives CDR1 LNHDA, CDR2 SQIVND (reference sequence). V was clipped by 1 base and J by 4 bases; unmatched bases: 7. CDR3 region: CASSIGQGRSYEQYF. The CDR3 DNA sequence: TGTGCCAGTAGTATAGGACAGGGACGGTCGTACGAGCAGTACTTC.

Worth noting for this clone: Other DNA sequences in the sample encode the same CDR3. The chain employs TRBV5-1 and TRBJ1-6; 9 bases are shared with TRBD1. V was pared by 4 bases and J by 7 bases, with 6 bases of the junction left unmatched. Germline assignment: CDR1 SGHRS and CDR2 YFSETQ. The CDR3 has 15 residues. CDR3 in amino acids: CASSTKGQGNSPLHF. The CDR3 bases are TGCGCCAGCAGCACTAAGGGACAGGGAAATTCACCCCTCCACTTT.

The chain carries TRBV10-1 and TRBJ2-1; TRBD2 matches at 12 bases. V trimming: 2 bases; J trimming: 6 bases; junction bases outside the gene matches: 8. This CDR3 contains 17 residues. Germline lookup yields CDR1 WNHNN and CDR2 SYGVQD (reference sequence). The CDR3 bases are TGCGCCAGCAGTGAGGAGGAACTAGCGGGAGGACCCAATGAGCAGTTCTTC. Encoded protein: CASSEEELAGGPNEQFF.

The rearrangement links TRBV4-3 to TRBJ1-5; 8 positions match TRBD1. The V gene end was trimmed by 0 bases and the J gene end by 4 bases; junction bases not matched to a gene: 5. Per germline, CDR1 LGHNA and CDR2 YSLEER. The CDR3 has 16 residues. CDR3 residues: CASSQDGTGGNQPQHF. In nucleotides, the CDR3 is TGCGCCAGCAGCCAAGATGGGACAGGTGGTAATCAGCCCCAGCATTTT.

The chain recombines TRBV5-1 with TRBJ2-1; the D gene is possibly TRBD1 (5 bases). The CDR3 has 17 amino acids. The ends were cut back, 6 bases at V and 0 bases at J, with 19 bases in the middle. Per the germline V gene, CDR1 is SGHRS and CDR2 is YFSETQ. The CDR3 region is CASIFPWATGSYNEQFF. For the CDR3, the DNA is TGCGCCAGCATCTTCCCCTGGGCTACAGGCTCCTACAATGAGCAGTTCTTC.

The rearrangement uses TRBV14 and TRBJ2-1, with D possibly being TRBD2 (6 bases). V was cut by 4 bases and J by 8 bases, with 12 bases left in between. From germline, CDR1 is SGHDN and CDR2 FVKESK. The CDR3 has 13 residues. The CDR3 nucleotides are TGTGCCAGCAGCCTCGGGAGTCGCGATGAGCAGTTCTTC. It yields the protein CASSLGSRDEQFF.

The chain carries TRBV7-9 and TRBJ1-1, with 9 positions matching TRBD1. There are 19 residues in the CDR3. Germline V lookup: CDR1 SEHNR, CDR2 FQNEAQ (reference sequence). V gave up 2 bases and J gave up 3 bases; unmatched junction bases: 16. The CDR3: CASSLSRDRELNGYTEAFF. In DNA, the CDR3 is TGTGCCAGCAGCTTAAGCCGGGACAGGGAACTAAACGGGTACACTGAAGCTTTCTTT.

V gene TRBV9 combines with J gene TRBJ2-5, with 10 bases that match TRBD2. The V and J ends lost 1 base and 3 bases, in that order; junction bases with no gene match: 0. CDR3 length: 14 residues. Germline CDR1 SGDLS, CDR2 YYNGEE. Here the CDR3 reads CASSVSGREETQYF. CDR3 DNA: TGTGCCAGCAGCGTAAGCGGGAGGGAAGAGACCCAGTACTTC.

The chain carries TRBV14 and TRBJ2-7; possibly TRBD1 for D (5 bases). The ends were cut back, 6 bases at V and 2 bases at J, with 11 bases in the middle. The CDR3 spans 13 residues. Per germline, CDR1 SGHDN and CDR2 FVKESK. The CDR3 here is CASSFDRAYEQYF. The CDR3 DNA is TGTGCCAGCAGTTTCGACAGAGCCTACGAGCAGTACTTC.

This chain uses TRBV7-6 with TRBJ1-6; tentatively, D is TRBD1 (5 bases). Trimming left V 5 bases short and J 10 bases short, with 30 bases between. This CDR3 has 19 amino acids. CDR1 is SGHVS and CDR2 is FNYEAQ in the germline V gene. The CDR3 coding sequence is TGTGCCAGCAGCCCTACCAAGCTTAACCAGGCAGGGATTTGGTCACCCCTCCACTTT. It encodes CASSPTKLNQAGIWSPLHF. Combining the CDR3 with reference TRBV7-6 and TRBJ1-6 gives the whole variable domain GAGVSQSPRYKVTKRGQDVALRCDPISGHVSLYWYRQALGQGPEFLTYFNYEAQQDKSGLPNDRFSAERPEGSISTLTIQRTEQRDSAMYRCASSPTKLNQAGIWSPLHFGNGTRLTVT.

The chain recombines TRBV6-1 with TRBJ1-2; D is possibly TRBD1 (6 bases). The V gene lost 8 bases and the J gene lost 4 bases, with 20 bases spanning the gap. Germline V gene sequence: CDR1 MNHNS, CDR2 SASEGT. The CDR3 loop spans 15 amino acids. CDR3 in DNA: TGTGCCAGCGACCTCGGCAGGGGCCGCTTCTATGGCTACACCTTC. It yields the protein CASDLGRGRFYGYTF.

V usage is TRBV14 and J usage is TRBJ2-7; 9 bases are a match to TRBD1. The CDR3 is 15 amino acids. J was trimmed by 5 bases and V by 4 bases; bases with no gene match: 9. Germline CDR1 and CDR2: SGHDN and FVKESK. This CDR3 is CASSPPGQGLDEQYF. The CDR3 DNA reads as TGTGCCAGCAGCCCCCCGGGACAGGGTCTCGACGAGCAGTACTTC.

The chain recombines TRBV28 with TRBJ2-7; tentative D call: TRBD1 (6 bases). Germline V gene sequence: CDR1 MDHEN, CDR2 SYDVKM. V gave up 5 bases and J gave up 12 bases, with 20 bases separating them. The CDR3 runs to 13 residues. Here the CDR3 DNA reads TGTGCCAGCAGTCCCGGGACAAGGGTCACCCGGTACTTC. Residues: CASSPGTRVTRYF.

This clone was counted once. The gene calls are TRBV23-1 and TRBJ2-1; 8 positions match TRBD1. TRBV23-1 belongs to the ORF category, with a function that is uncertain. This CDR3 comprises 15 residues. V shed 5 bases, J shed 2 bases, and the junction held 5 bases outside the gene matches. In DNA, the CDR3 is TGCGCCAGCAGTTTGTGGACAGGGACCTACAATGAGCAGTTCTTC. Encoded protein: CASSLWTGTYNEQFF.

The chain recombines TRBV7-9 with TRBJ2-1, with D hard to call. Looked up from germline, CDR1 is SEHNR and CDR2 is FQNEAQ (reference sequence). This CDR3 is built from 19 residues. With 2 bases removed from V and 0 bases from J, the gap between germline ends came to 20 bases. The CDR3 nucleotides read TGTGCCAGCAGCTTAACGCTACAACCTCTAGTTTACTCCTACAATGAGCAGTTCTTC. This translates into CASSLTLQPLVYSYNEQFF.

This clone is a singleton in its sample. The chain is built from TRBV5-1 and TRBJ1-1, with no clear D. With 4 bases removed from V and 5 bases from J, the gap between germline ends came to 21 bases. Germline V gene sequence: CDR1 SGHRS, CDR2 YFSETQ. The CDR3 covers 16 residues. CDR3 nucleotide sequence: TGCGCCAGCAGCCCCATACACGGGTACCGTGGGACTGAAGCTTTCTTT. Residues: CASSPIHGYRGTEAFF. Drawing the rest from reference TRBV5-1 and TRBJ1-1, the complete variable domain is KAGVTQTPRYLIKTRGQQVTLSCSPISGHRSVSWYQQTPGQGLQFLFEYFSETQRNKGNFPGRFSGRQFSNSRSEMNVSTLELGDSALYLCASSPIHGYRGTEAFFGQGTRLTVV.

The chain recombines TRBV28 with TRBJ1-2, with 9 bases that match TRBD1. Looked up from germline, CDR1 is MDHEN and CDR2 is SYDVKM. The V and J ends lost 6 bases and 8 bases, in that order; junction bases with no gene match: 28. This CDR3 is built from 20 residues. The CDR3 nucleotides are TGTGCCAGCAGAATGGGACAGGGTTCCCCAGAGGGGATATGTATGCTGGGCTACACCTTC. It specifies CASRMGQGSPEGICMLGYTF.